Here is one TCR beta chain with its context. CDR1 and CDR2 from the germline V gene are MDHEN and SYDVKM. Trimming shortened V by 3 bases and J by 4 bases, and 8 bases separated the two germline ends. The CDR3 has 13 amino acids. These data originate in a study of PD-L1 blockade in urothelial cancer. At the level of the study: Between 0 and 3 prior chemotherapy regimens had been given to patients.

Time point meaning: peripheral blood 6 weeks after treatment start. Assay used: immunoSEQ multiplex PCR; TCRdb lists only in-frame clones, some missing. The sample lists around 110,000 clones; approximately 90% were seen once. Material: PBMCs, obtained around atezolizumab (anti-PD-L1) treatment. The sequence came from a man in his 60s with urothelial cancer. The chain carries TRBV28 and TRBJ2-3; maybe TRBD2 (5 bases). CDR3 coding DNA: TGTGCCAGCAGTTTGGACGGGGCAGATACGCAGTATTTT. Translating it yields CASSLDGADTQYF. The whole variable domain, filled in from reference TRBV28 and TRBJ2-3, reads DVKVTQSSRYLVKRTGEKVFLECVQDMDHENMFWYRQDPGLGLRLIYFSYDVKMKEKGDIPEGYSVSREKKERFSLILESASTNQTSMYLCASSLDGADTQYFGPGTRLTVL.